The sequence of this TCR beta chain was determined in a study of cytomegalovirus exposure and HLA in healthy donors. With 60 Vbeta and 13 Jbeta primers, the PCR was carried out. Repertoires were generated with immunoSEQ multiplex PCR, while TCRdb's copy carries only in-frame clones and drops some. The sample has approximately 180,000 clones. CDR3 length: 15 residues. Germline trimming cut 4 bases from V and 6 bases from J; bases unmatched to any gene: 9. Germline CDR1 and CDR2: WNHNN and SYGVQD (reference sequence). Sequenced sample: PBMCs. The chain uses TRBV10-1 and TRBJ2-3, with 8 nucleotides matching TRBD2. This clonotype originated in a young man in good health and CMV-seronegative. CDR3 nucleotide sequence: TGCGCCAGCAGTGGGGGGACTAGACGAGGGGATACGCAGTATTTT. Protein: CASSGGTRRGDTQYF.